The sequence of this T cell receptor beta chain was determined in a study of monozygotic twins with inflammatory bowel disease. Findings and caveats of the study: Using the inverse Simpson index, IBD patients had lower TCRbeta diversity than healthy co-twins. Lower sharing of clonotypes with other individuals was seen in IBD patients than in healthy twins. This was most marked in patients showing signs of disease activity.

Reanalyzing the 5' RACE reads, TCRdb keeps one entry per CDR3 protein, without DNA. This sample's table has 150,000 to 200,000 distinct CDR3 sequences. Regarding this clonotype: Its antigen is not identified.

From germline, CDR1 is LNHDA and CDR2 SQIVND (reference sequence). The CDR3 is 14 residues long. The source material was blood. This sequence originates from a human donor with ulcerative colitis or Crohn's disease, or a healthy co-twin of an affected twin (not recorded which). V gene TRBV19 combines with J gene TRBJ2-2. CDR3 amino acids: CASSTFRDTGELFF.